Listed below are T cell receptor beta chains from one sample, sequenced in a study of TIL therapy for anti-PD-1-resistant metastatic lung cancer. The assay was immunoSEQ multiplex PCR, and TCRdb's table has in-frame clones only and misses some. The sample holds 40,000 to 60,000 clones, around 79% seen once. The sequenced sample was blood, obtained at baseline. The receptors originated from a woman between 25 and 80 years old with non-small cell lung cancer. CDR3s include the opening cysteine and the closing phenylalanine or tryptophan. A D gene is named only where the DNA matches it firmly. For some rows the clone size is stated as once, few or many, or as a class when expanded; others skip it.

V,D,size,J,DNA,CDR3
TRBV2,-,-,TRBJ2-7,TGTGCCAGCCGTGTGGGGAGCTCCTACGAGCAGTACTTC,CASRVGSSYEQYF
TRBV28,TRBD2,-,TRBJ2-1,TGTGCCAGCAGTCAGTTCGGCGGGAGTTCCAATGAGCAGTTCTTC,CASSQFGGSSNEQFF
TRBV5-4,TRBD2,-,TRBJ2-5,TGTGCCAGCAGCCTTAGCGGGAGACGGGAGGAGACCCAGTACTTC,CASSLSGRREETQYF
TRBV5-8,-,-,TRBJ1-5,TGTGCCAGCAGCAGGACAATGAATAGCAATCAGCCCCAGCATTTT,CASSRTMNSNQPQHF
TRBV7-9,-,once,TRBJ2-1,TGTGCCAGCAGCGCGACCGCGCTGGAGCAGTTCTTC,CASSATALEQFF
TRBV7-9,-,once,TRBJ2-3,TGTGCCAGCAGCCAGAAGTCGGTAGCCACAGATACGCAGTATTTT,CASSQKSVATDTQYF
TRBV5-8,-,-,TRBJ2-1,TGTGCCAGCAGCTTGGGTGGGGAAATCAATGAGCAGTTCTTC,CASSLGGEINEQFF
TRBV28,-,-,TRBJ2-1,TGTGCCAGCAGCCTTTACAATGAGCAGTTCTTC,CASSLYNEQFF
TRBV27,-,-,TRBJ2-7,TGTGCCAGCAGTTTGACCCCGGGACAAAGCTCCTACGAGCAGTACTTC,CASSLTPGQSSYEQYF
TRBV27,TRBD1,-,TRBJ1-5,TGTGCCAGCAGTTTTTACGGGGACAGCGGATCGAATCAGCCCCAGCATTTT,CASSFYGDSGSNQPQHF
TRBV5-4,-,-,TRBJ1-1,TGTGCCAGCAGCCCCGTCGATCGGACTGAAGCTTTCTTT,CASSPVDRTEAFF
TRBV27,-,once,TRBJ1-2,TGTGCCAGCAGTTTTCTGGGCTCCGGGGCCGGCTACACCTTC,CASSFLGSGAGYTF
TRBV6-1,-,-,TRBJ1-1,TGTGCCAGCAGTGCGCGGGGGATAGGAAACACTGAAGCTTTCTTT,CASSARGIGNTEAFF
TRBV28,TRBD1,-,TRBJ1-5,TGTGCCAGCAGCCCACTCTCCGGGACAGGGCACAATCAGCCCCAGCATTTT,CASSPLSGTGHNQPQHF
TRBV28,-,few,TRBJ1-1,TGTGCCAGCAGTCGTAGGGAACACACTGAAGCTTTCTTT,CASSRREHTEAFF
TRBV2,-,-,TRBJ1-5,TGTGCCAGTACATCGACAGATAGCAATCAGCCCCAGCATTTT,CASTSTDSNQPQHF
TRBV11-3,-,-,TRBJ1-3,TGTGCCAGCAGCCCCGGGGGGGCCTCTGGAAACACCATATATTTT,CASSPGGASGNTIYF
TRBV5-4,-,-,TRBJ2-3,TGTGCCAGCAGCTTAGGACGGCCTGATGCAGATACGCAGTATTTT,CASSLGRPDADTQYF
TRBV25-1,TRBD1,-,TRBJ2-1,TGTGCCAGCAGGGATGACAGGGGATCCTACAATGAGCAGTTCTTC,CASRDDRGSYNEQFF
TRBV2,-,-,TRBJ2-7,TGTGCCAGCAGTGAAAACCCAGGGGCCTCAATAGGCGAGCAGTACTTC,CASSENPGASIGEQYF
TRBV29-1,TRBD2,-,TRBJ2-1,TGCAGCGTTGAACTTCTAGCGGGCAATGAGCAGTTCTTC,CSVELLAGNEQFF
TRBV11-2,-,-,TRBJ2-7,TGTGCCAGCAGCTCTCCGGCCCACGGGTCAGGGGTCGAGCAGTACTTC,CASSSPAHGSGVEQYF
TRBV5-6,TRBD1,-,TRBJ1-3,TGTGCCAGCAGCTCGGACAGGGTTGGTGGAAACACCATATATTTT,CASSSDRVGGNTIYF
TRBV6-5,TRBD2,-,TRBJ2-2,TGTGCCAGCAGATTGACTAGCGGGGACACCGGGGAGCTGTTTTTT,CASRLTSGDTGELFF
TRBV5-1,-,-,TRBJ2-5,TGCGCCAGCAGCCCAGAGTTCGGGGGTTGGAGGGGAGAGACCCAGTACTTC,CASSPEFGGWRGETQYF
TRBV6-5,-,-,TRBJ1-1,TGTGCCAGCAGCGAGGGGTTGGTAGCTTTCTTT,CASSEGLVAFF
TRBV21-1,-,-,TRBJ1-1,TGTGCCAGCAGCAAAGAGGCGACAGAGAACGAGAACACTGAAGCTTTCTTT,CASSKEATENENTEAFF
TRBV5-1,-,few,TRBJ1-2,TGCGCCAGCAGCCCTGATGGGGTGGCGGGAGGCTACACCTTC,CASSPDGVAGGYTF
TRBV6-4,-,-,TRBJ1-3,TGTGCCAGCAGGGACCTCGGCATCCTCTCTGGAAACACCATATATTTT,CASRDLGILSGNTIYF
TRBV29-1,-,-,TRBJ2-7,-,CSVEVGPGTEFHF
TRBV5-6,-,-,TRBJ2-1,TGTGCCAGCAGCTTTTCACCCGTAGGGCAGTTCTTC,CASSFSPVGQFF
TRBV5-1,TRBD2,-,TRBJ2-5,TGCGCCAGCAGCCTCAGCGGGGGCGTCTCCCAAGAGACCCAGTACTTC,CASSLSGGVSQETQYF
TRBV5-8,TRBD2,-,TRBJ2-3,TGTGCCAGCAGCCTCGTGCTAGCGGGGACAGATACGCAGTATTTT,CASSLVLAGTDTQYF
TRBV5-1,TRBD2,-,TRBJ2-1,TGCGCCAGCAGCTTGGGAGGGAGGGCAGACAATGAGCAGTTCTTC,CASSLGGRADNEQFF
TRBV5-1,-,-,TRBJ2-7,TGCGCCAGCAGTTACGACACGGACAACTACGAGCAGTACTTC,CASSYDTDNYEQYF
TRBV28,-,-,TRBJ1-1,TGTGCCAGCAGTTCCCTGGGGACAACAATGGGGGCTTTCTTT,CASSSLGTTMGAFF
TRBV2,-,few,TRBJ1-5,TGTGCCAGCAGCCCTGGGACGGATAGCAATCAGCCCCAGCATTTT,CASSPGTDSNQPQHF
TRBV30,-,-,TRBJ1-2,TGTGCCAGAGAGGCCATCGCAAACTATGGCTACACCTTC,CAREAIANYGYTF
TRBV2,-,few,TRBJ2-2,TGTGCCAGTCTTAGGAACGCGAACACCGGGGAGCTGTTTTTT,CASLRNANTGELFF
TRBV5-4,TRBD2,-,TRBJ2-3,TGTGCCAGCAGCCCGGGACTAGCGGGGGGGCGTGGCACAGATACGCAGTATTTT,CASSPGLAGGRGTDTQYF
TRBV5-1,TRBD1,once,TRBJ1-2,TGCGCCAGCAGCCAGAATCCGGGACAGGGGGCCGATGGCTACACCTTC,CASSQNPGQGADGYTF
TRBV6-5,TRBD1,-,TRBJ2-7,TGTGCCAGCAGTTATGACAGGGGCGAGCAGTACTTC,CASSYDRGEQYF
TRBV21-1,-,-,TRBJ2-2,TGTGCCAGCAACGGACTAGCGGGACGTGTCAACACCGGGGAGCTGTTTTTT,CASNGLAGRVNTGELFF
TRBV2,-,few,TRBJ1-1,TGTGCCAGCAGGGAGGGAATTAACACTGAAGCTTTCTTT,CASREGINTEAFF
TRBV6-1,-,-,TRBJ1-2,TGTGCCAGCAGCCGACAGATCTATGGCTACACCTTC,CASSRQIYGYTF
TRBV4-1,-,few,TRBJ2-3,TGCGCCAGCAGCCATGACGACCGGGACATGCAGTATTTT,CASSHDDRDMQYF
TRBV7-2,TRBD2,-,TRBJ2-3,TGTGCCAGCAGCTTAAGGCGGGGGGGCACAGATACGCAGTATTTT,CASSLRRGGTDTQYF
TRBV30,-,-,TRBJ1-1,TGTGCCTGGAGTATCCGCAGAACTGAAGCTTTCTTT,CAWSIRRTEAFF
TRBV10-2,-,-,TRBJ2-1,TGCGCCAGCAGTGCCCGGGAGACCTACAATGAGCAGTTCTTC,CASSARETYNEQFF
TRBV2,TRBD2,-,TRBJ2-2,TGTGCCAGCAGTCTGATAGCGGGTATTCCCGGGGAGCTGTTTTTT,CASSLIAGIPGELFF
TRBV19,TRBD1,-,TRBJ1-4,TGTGCCAGTAGTCCAGAGAGGACAGGTGATGAAAAACTGTTTTTT,CASSPERTGDEKLFF
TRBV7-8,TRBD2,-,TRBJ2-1,TGTGCCAGCAGCAGCGGGGCTACCTACAATGAGCAGTTCTTC,CASSSGATYNEQFF
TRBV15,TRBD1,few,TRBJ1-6,TGTGCCACCAGCTCGAAGGGACAGGGGGCGGGATCACCCCTCCACTTT,CATSSKGQGAGSPLHF
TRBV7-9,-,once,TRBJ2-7,TGTGCCAGCAGCTCCGGGAGCTCCTACGAGCAGTACTTC,CASSSGSSYEQYF
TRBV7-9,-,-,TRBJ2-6,TGTGCCAGCAGCTTATCGTCCAGGGCTGGGGCCAACGTCCTGACTTTC,CASSLSSRAGANVLTF
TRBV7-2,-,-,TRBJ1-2,TGTGCCAGCAGCTTATCCCGTCTTAGGGGCTACACCTTC,CASSLSRLRGYTF
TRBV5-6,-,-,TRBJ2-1,TGTGCCAGCAGCTTCGGCGTATCCGATCACAATGAGCAGTTCTTC,CASSFGVSDHNEQFF
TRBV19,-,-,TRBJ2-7,TGTGCCAGTAGTGGACCGAGACAGGAGGCCTACGAGCAGTACTTC,CASSGPRQEAYEQYF
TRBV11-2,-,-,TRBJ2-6,TGTGCCAGCAGCTTAGGGATAGCTGGGGCCAACGTCCTGACTTTC,CASSLGIAGANVLTF